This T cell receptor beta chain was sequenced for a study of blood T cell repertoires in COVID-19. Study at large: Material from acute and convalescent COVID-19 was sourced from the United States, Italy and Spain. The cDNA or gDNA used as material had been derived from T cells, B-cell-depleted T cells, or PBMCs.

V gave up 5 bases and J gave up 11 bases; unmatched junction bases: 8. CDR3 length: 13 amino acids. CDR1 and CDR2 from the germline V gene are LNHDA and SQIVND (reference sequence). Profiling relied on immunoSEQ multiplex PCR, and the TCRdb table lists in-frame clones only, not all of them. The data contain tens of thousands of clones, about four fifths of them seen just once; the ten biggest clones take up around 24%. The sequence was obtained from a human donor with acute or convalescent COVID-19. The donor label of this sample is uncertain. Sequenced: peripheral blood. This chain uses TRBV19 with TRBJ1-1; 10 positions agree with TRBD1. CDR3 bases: TGTGCCAGTAGTCCCCGACAGGGGGCTGCTGCTTTCTTT. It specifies CASSPRQGAAAFF. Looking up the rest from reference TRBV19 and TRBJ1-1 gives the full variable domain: DGGITQSPKYLFRKEGQNVTLSCEQNLNHDAMYWYRQDPGQGLRLIYYSQIVNDFQKGDIAEGYSVSREKKESFPLTVTSAQKNPTAFYLCASSPRQGAAAFFGQGTRLTVV.